A selection of T cell receptor beta chains follows, all from one sample in a study of blood T cell repertoires in COVID-19. Sequenced by immunoSEQ multiplex PCR; TCRdb stores in-frame clones only, minus some. The data contain 380,000 or so clones, around 92% of them singletons. Input material: peripheral blood. The source of these receptors is a man aged 40-50 years with acute or convalescent COVID-19. CDR3s include the opening cysteine and the closing phenylalanine or tryptophan. Fields, in order: D gene, J gene, clone size, V gene, CDR3 DNA, CDR3 protein. A D gene is named only where the DNA matches it firmly. Only some rows state a clone size, as once, few, many or a class for expanded clones.

>TRBD2|TRBJ2-7|NA|TRBV2
TGTGCCAGCAGTGAAGCTGGGGGACTAGCGGGAGGGCCAATTGACGAGCAGTACTTC
CASSEAGGLAGGPIDEQYF
>TRBD2|TRBJ2-3|NA|TRBV28
TGTGCCAGCAGTTATGGGCTAGCGGGAGTCGCAGATACGCAGTATTTT
CASSYGLAGVADTQYF
>NA|TRBJ1-1|NA|TRBV29-1
TGCAGCGTCATCGGGACACTTTCGAACACTGAAGCTTTCTTT
CSVIGTLSNTEAFF
>TRBD2|TRBJ2-5|NA|TRBV2
TGTGCCAGCAGTGACTCGGCGGGAGTAGAGACCCAGTACTTC
CASSDSAGVETQYF
>TRBD1|TRBJ1-6|NA|TRBV9
TGTGCCAGCAGTAGACAGGGTGACTCCTATAATTCACCCCTCCACTTT
CASSRQGDSYNSPLHF
>NA|TRBJ2-7|NA|TRBV6-5
TGTGCCAGCAGGAAGGACACGAACTTTTACGAGCAGTACTTC
CASRKDTNFYEQYF
>NA|TRBJ2-7|NA|TRBV5-1
TGCGCCAGCAGCTTAACAGGGTCCGGCGAGCAGTACTTC
CASSLTGSGEQYF
>TRBD1|TRBJ2-1|NA|TRBV7-8
TGTGCCAGCAGCTATAGGCCTCCCCAGGGGGCCAATGAGCAGTTCTTC
CASSYRPPQGANEQFF
>TRBD2|TRBJ2-2|NA|TRBV27
TGTGCCAGCAGTACTCGGACTAGCACGGGGGAGCTGTTTTTT
CASSTRTSTGELFF
>NA|TRBJ1-5|NA|TRBV5-1
TGCGCCAGCAGCTTGGTTCCTGAGGGCAATCAGCCCCAGCATTTT
CASSLVPEGNQPQHF
>TRBD1|TRBJ2-5|NA|TRBV5-1
TGCGCCAGCAGCTTGTCAGGGACAGGGAGTCAAGAGACCCAGTACTTC
CASSLSGTGSQETQYF
>TRBD2|TRBJ2-3|NA|TRBV5-6
TGTGCCAGCAGCTTGTATGAGACTAGCGGAACAGATACGCAGTATTTT
CASSLYETSGTDTQYF
>TRBD1|TRBJ1-2|few|TRBV19
TGTGCCAGTAGTACCTACCTCGGGACAGGGTATGGGGAAGGCTATGGCTACACCTTC
CASSTYLGTGYGEGYGYTF
>TRBD2|TRBJ2-5|NA|TRBV7-8
TGTGCCAGCACTCGGGGGGGAGTCACGGGGGAGACCCAGTACTTC
CASTRGGVTGETQYF
>TRBD1|TRBJ2-7|once|TRBV7-9
TGTGCCAGCAGCCTTGGGGACAGGGGGCAGCAGTACTTC
CASSLGDRGQQYF
>TRBD1|TRBJ1-6|NA|TRBV6-5
TGTGCCAGCAGTTCCTACGGGACAGGCGATTCACCCCTCCACTTT
CASSSYGTGDSPLHF
>NA|TRBJ1-3|NA|TRBV19
TGTGCCAGTAGCCGCGACAGGAGTGGAAACACCATATATTTT
CASSRDRSGNTIYF
>TRBD1|TRBJ1-2|NA|TRBV7-2
TGTGCCAGCAGCCTATCGGGACAGGGGGGCTATGGCTACACCTTC
CASSLSGQGGYGYTF
>NA|TRBJ1-2|NA|TRBV6-6
TGTGCCAGCAGCCCCCAGCCAGGGGCGCCCATCTATGGCTACACCTTC
CASSPQPGAPIYGYTF
>TRBD1|TRBJ1-2|NA|TRBV30
TGTGCCTGGAGGGGAATACAGGGGGTCTATGGCTACACCTTC
CAWRGIQGVYGYTF
>TRBD1|TRBJ1-3|NA|TRBV27
TGTGCCAGCAGTTTGAGTATAGGGGGCTTCAGAAACACCATATATTTT
CASSLSIGGFRNTIYF
>TRBD1|TRBJ2-7|NA|TRBV7-9
TGTGCCAGCAGCTTAGCAGGGGGCTTGTACGAGCAGTACTTC
CASSLAGGLYEQYF
>NA|TRBJ2-3|once|TRBV10-2
TGCGCCAGCAGTGAGGTTAGAACAGGAGATACGCAGTATTTT
CASSEVRTGDTQYF
>NA|TRBJ1-1|few|TRBV20-1
TGCAGTGTTCCATTTGGGCAGGCTTTCTTT
CSVPFGQAFF
>NA|TRBJ1-3|NA|TRBV11-1
TGTGCCAGCAGCTTAGGCCGGGAGACGAACACCATATATTTT
CASSLGRETNTIYF
>NA|TRBJ2-7|NA|TRBV27
TGTGCCAGCAGTTTCGCGGTGGGCTACGAGCAGTACTTC
CASSFAVGYEQYF
>NA|TRBJ1-1|NA|TRBV6-2/TRBV6-3
TGTGCCAGCAGTGAGAGAATGAACACTGAAGCTTTCTTT
CASSERMNTEAFF
>NA|TRBJ1-5|NA|TRBV12-1
TGTGCCAGCAGCTTTGATTATCCAGGACAGCGCAATCAGCCCCAGCATTTT
CASSFDYPGQRNQPQHF
>TRBD1|TRBJ1-3|once|TRBV18
TGTGCCAGCTCAGTGACAGGGTCGACTCGAAACACCATATATTTT
CASSVTGSTRNTIYF
>TRBD2|TRBJ2-1|NA|TRBV2
TGTGCCAGCAGTCCTATGGGACTAGCGGGGTACAATGAGCAGTTCTTC
CASSPMGLAGYNEQFF
>NA|TRBJ1-1|many|TRBV19
TGTGCCAGTAGGACCCTTGTGGACAGCAACACTGAAGCTTTCTTT
CASRTLVDSNTEAFF
>NA|TRBJ1-1|NA|TRBV7-9
TGTGCCAGCAGCTCTAACGCCGAAGCTTTCTTT
CASSSNAEAFF
>TRBD1|TRBJ1-1|NA|TRBV5-1
TGCGCCAGCAGCTTGGGTCGGGACAGTGAAGCTTTCTTT
CASSLGRDSEAFF
>TRBD2|TRBJ2-3|NA|TRBV7-9
TGTGCCAGCAGCTTAAGAGCGGGGGGAGTCACAGATACGCAGTATTTT
CASSLRAGGVTDTQYF
>NA|TRBJ2-5|NA|TRBV14
TGTGCCAGCAGCCATTACGGGAGCCTCCGGGAGACCCAGTACTTC
CASSHYGSLRETQYF
>TRBD2|TRBJ2-7|NA|TRBV9
TGTGCCAGCAGCGTGGGACTAGCGGGGATCTACGAGCAGTACTTC
CASSVGLAGIYEQYF
>NA|TRBJ2-5|NA|TRBV29-1
TGCAGCGTAATCGGAGGGATGCCCCGGGAGACCCAGTACTTC
CSVIGGMPRETQYF
>TRBD1|TRBJ1-3|NA|TRBV2
TGTGCCAGTGAGGGGGACAGGGCGATCTCTGGAAACACCATATATTTT
CASEGDRAISGNTIYF
>NA|TRBJ2-7|NA|TRBV28
TGTGCCAGCAGCCCCGCGGGGCGCTCCTACGAGCAGTACTTC
CASSPAGRSYEQYF
>NA|TRBJ2-7|NA|TRBV20-1
TGCAGTGTAAGTGACAGTGACTACGAGCAGTACTTC
CSVSDSDYEQYF
>NA|TRBJ1-1|few|TRBV7-3
TGTGCCAGCAGCTTAAACGGCGGGGTACGGACTGAAGCTTTCTTT
CASSLNGGVRTEAFF
>NA|TRBJ1-2|NA|TRBV29-1
TGCAGCGTTGGGCCAGCAGGGGTTCTCTATGGCTACACCTTC
CSVGPAGVLYGYTF